This TCR beta chain came from a study of OX40 agonist ivuxolimab in advanced cancers. The CDR3 is 16 residues long. CDR1 and CDR2 (germline): ENHRY, SYGVKD. V was cut by 4 bases and J by 0 bases, with 15 bases left in between. The table came from immunoSEQ multiplex PCR; TCRdb's copy has only in-frame clones and leaves some out. Of approximately 61,000 clones detected, 80% to 90% appear once; the ten largest clones hold 1.9%. The clonotype originates from an adult with an advanced solid tumor such as melanoma, head and neck, liver or kidney cancer. The specimen comprised CD4+ or CD8+ T cells sorted from blood, sampled in a trial of the OX40 agonist ivuxolimab. The chain is built from TRBV10-3 and TRBJ1-1, with D possibly being TRBD1 (6 bases). CDR3 DNA sequence: TGTGCCATCAGTGCAACAGGGTGGGGATTGAACACTGAAGCTTTCTTT. Encoded protein: CAISATGWGLNTEAFF.